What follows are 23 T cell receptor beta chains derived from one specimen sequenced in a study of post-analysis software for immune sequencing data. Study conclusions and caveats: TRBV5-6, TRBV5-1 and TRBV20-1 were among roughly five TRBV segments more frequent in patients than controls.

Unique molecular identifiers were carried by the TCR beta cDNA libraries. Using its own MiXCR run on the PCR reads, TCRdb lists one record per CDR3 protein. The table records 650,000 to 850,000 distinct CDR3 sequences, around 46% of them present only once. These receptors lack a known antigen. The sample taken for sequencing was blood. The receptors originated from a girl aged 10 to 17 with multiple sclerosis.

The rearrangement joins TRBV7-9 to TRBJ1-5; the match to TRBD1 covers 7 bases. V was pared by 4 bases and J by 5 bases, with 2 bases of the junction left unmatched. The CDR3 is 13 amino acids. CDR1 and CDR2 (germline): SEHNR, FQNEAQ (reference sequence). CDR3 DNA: TGTGCCAGCAGCTGGGACAGCGATCAGCCCCAGCATTTT. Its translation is CASSWDSDQPQHF.

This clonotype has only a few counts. The DNA for the CDR3 is TGTGCCAGCAGCTCTACAGGGGCTGAGCAGTTCTTC. It yields the protein CASSSTGAEQFF. The V and J genes are TRBV7-9 and TRBJ2-1; 7 bases are a match to TRBD1. Germline lookup yields CDR1 SEHNR and CDR2 FQNEAQ (reference sequence). The CDR3 is made up of 12 amino acids. J was trimmed by 9 bases and V by 4 bases; bases with no gene match: 3.

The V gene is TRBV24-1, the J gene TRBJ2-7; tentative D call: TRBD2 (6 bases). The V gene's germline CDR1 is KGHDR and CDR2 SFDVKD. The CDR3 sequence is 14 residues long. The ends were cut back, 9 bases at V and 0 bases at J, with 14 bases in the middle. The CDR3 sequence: CATQGGRPSYEQYF. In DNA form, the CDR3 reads TGTGCCACCCAGGGAGGACGGCCCTCCTACGAGCAGTACTTC.

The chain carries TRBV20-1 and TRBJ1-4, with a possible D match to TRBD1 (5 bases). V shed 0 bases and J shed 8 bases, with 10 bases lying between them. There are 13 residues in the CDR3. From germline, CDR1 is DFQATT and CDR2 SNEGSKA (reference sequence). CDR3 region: CSARDPGNEKLFF. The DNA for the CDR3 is TGCAGTGCTAGAGACCCAGGGAACGAAAAACTGTTTTTT.

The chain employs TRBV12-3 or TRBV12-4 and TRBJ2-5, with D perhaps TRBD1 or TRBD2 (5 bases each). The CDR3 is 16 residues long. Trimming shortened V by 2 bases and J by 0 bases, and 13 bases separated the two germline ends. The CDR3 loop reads CASSLSGWGYQETQYF. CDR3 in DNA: TGTGCCAGCAGTTTAAGCGGCTGGGGGTACCAAGAGACCCAGTACTTC.

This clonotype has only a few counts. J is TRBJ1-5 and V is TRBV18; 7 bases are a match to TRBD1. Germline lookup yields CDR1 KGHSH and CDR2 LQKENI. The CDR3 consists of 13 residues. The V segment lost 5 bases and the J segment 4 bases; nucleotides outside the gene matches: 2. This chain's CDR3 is CASSSDRNQPQHF. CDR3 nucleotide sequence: TGTGCCAGCTCATCGGACAGGAATCAGCCCCAGCATTTT.

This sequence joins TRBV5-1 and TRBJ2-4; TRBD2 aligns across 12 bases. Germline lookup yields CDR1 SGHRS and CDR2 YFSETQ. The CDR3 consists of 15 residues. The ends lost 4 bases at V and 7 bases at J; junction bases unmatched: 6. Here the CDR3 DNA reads TGCGCCAGCAGCCTTCGGACTAGCGGGAAGAACATTCAGTACTTC. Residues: CASSLRTSGKNIQYF.

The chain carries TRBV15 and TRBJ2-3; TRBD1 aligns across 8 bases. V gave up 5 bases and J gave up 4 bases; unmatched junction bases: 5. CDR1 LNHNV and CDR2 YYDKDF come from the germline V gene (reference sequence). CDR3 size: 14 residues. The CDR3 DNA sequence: TGTGCCACCAGCCGGGACAGGACGGCAGATACGCAGTATTTT. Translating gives CATSRDRTADTQYF.

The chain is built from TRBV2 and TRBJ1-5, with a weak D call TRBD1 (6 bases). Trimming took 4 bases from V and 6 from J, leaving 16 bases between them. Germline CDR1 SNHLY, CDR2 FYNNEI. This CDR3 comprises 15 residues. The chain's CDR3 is CASSGGIGGPQPQHF. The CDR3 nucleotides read TGTGCCAGCAGTGGGGGAATCGGGGGCCCTCAGCCCCAGCATTTT.

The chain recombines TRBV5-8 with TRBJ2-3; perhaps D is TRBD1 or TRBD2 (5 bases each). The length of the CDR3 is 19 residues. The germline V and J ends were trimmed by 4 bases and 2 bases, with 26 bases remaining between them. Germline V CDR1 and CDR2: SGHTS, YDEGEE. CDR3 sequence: CASSLGATSGTEFTDTQYF. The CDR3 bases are TGTGCCAGCAGCCTTGGGGCTACTTCCGGGACGGAATTCACAGATACGCAGTATTTT.

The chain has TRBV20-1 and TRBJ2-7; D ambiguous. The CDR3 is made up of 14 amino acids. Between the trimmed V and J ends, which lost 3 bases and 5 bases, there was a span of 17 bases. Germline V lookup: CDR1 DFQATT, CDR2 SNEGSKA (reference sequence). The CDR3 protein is CSASFTGFGDEQYF. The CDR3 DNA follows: TGCAGTGCTAGTTTTACGGGCTTTGGCGACGAGCAGTACTTC.

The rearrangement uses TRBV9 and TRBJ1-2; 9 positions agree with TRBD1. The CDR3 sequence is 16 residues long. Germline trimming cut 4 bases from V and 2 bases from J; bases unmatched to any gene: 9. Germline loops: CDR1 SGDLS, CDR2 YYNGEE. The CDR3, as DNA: TGTGCCAGCAGCCCCTCGGGGACAGGGAGGAACTATGGCTACACCTTC. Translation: CASSPSGTGRNYGYTF. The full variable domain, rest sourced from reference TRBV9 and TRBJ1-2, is DSGVTQTPKHLITATGQRVTLRCSPRSGDLSVYWYQQSLDQGLQFLIQYYNGEERAKGNILERFSAQQFPDLHSELNLSSLELGDSALYFCASSPSGTGRNYGYTFGSGTRLTVV.

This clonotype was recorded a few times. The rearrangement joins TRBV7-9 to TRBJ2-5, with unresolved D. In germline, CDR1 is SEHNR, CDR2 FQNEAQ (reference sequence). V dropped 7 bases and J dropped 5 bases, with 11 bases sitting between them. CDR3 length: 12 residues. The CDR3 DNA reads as TGTGCCAGCACAATCCCGGGTGAGACCCAGTACTTC. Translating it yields CASTIPGETQYF.

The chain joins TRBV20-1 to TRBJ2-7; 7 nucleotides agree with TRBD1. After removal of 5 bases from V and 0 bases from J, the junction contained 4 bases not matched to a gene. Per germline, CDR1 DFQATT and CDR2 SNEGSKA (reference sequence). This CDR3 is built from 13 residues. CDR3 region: CSAHRDSSYEQYF. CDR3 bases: TGCAGTGCTCACCGGGACAGCTCCTACGAGCAGTACTTC.

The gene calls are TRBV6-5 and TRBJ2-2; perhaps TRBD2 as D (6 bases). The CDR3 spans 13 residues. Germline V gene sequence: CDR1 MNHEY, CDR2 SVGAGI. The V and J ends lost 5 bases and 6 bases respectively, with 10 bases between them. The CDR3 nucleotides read TGTGCCAGCAGTCGCCGACTAGCCGGGGAGCTGTTTTTT. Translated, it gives CASSRRLAGELFF.

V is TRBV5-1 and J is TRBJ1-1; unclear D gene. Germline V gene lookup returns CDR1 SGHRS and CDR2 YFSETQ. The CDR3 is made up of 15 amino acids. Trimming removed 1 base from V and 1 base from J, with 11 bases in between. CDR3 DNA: TGCGCCAGCAGCTTGATGCCCCAGCGGAACACTGAAGCTTTCTTT. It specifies CASSLMPQRNTEAFF.

The CDR3 loop reads CAISDRTGLQAFF. The CDR3 nucleotides read TGTGCCATCAGTGATCGGACAGGGCTTCAAGCTTTCTTT. The V and J genes are TRBV10-3 and TRBJ1-1, with 8 bases aligning to TRBD1. Germline CDR1 ENHRY, CDR2 SYGVKD. The length of the CDR3 is 13 residues. J was trimmed by 9 bases and V by 3 bases; bases with no gene match: 6.

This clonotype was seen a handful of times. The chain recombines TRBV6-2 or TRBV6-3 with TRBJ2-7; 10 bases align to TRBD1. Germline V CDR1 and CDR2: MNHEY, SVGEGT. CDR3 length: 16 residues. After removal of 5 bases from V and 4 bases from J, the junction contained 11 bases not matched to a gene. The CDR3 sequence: CASSGRQGASWYEQYF. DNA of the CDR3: TGTGCCAGCAGTGGACGACAGGGGGCTAGTTGGTACGAGCAGTACTTC.

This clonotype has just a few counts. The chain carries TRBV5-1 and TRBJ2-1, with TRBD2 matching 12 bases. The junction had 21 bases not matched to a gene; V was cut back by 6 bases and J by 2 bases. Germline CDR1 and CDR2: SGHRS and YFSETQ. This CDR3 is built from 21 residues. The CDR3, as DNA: TGCGCCAGCAAAAAAGTTCCCCTGAGACTAGCGGGAGACAATACCTACAATGAGCAGTTCTTC. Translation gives CASKKVPLRLAGDNTYNEQFF. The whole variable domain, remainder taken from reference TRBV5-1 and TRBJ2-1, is KAGVTQTPRYLIKTRGQQVTLSCSPISGHRSVSWYQQTPGQGLQFLFEYFSETQRNKGNFPGRFSGRQFSNSRSEMNVSTLELGDSALYLCASKKVPLRLAGDNTYNEQFFGPGTRLTVL.

The CDR3 nucleotides read TGTGCCAGCAGTCCTATGTTTCCTCCTATGGGGCAGTATTTT. This gives the protein CASSPMFPPMGQYF. V and J are TRBV28 and TRBJ2-3; D gene unclear. Trimming removed 5 bases from V and 11 bases from J, with 20 bases in between. The CDR3 has 14 residues. In germline, CDR1 is MDHEN, CDR2 SYDVKM. Based on the CDR3 plus reference TRBV28 and TRBJ2-3, the full variable domain is DVKVTQSSRYLVKRTGEKVFLECVQDMDHENMFWYRQDPGLGLRLIYFSYDVKMKEKGDIPEGYSVSREKKERFSLILESASTNQTSMYLCASSPMFPPMGQYFGPGTRLTVL.

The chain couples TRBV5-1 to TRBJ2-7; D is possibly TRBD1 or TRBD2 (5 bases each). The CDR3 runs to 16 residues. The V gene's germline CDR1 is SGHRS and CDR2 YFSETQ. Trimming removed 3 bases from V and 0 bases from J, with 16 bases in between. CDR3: CASSSTSRDLSYEQYF. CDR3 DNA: TGCGCCAGCAGCTCGACAAGTCGGGACCTCTCCTACGAGCAGTACTTC.

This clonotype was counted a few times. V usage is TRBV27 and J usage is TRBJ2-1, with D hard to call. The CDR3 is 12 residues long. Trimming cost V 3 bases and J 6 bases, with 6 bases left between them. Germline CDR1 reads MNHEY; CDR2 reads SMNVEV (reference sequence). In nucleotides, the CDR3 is TGTGCCAGCAGTTTTGCTGGCAATGAGCAGTTCTTC. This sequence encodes CASSFAGNEQFF.

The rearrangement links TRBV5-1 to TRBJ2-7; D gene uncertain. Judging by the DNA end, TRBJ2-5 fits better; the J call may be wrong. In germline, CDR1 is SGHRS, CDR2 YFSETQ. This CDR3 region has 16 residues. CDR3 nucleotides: TGCGCCAGCAGCTTGGAAGGGTTGGGGTTTAGAGAGACCCAGTACTTC. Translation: CASSLEGLGFRETQYF.